The rows below give T cell receptor beta chains drawn from one sample of a study of blood T cell repertoires in COVID-19. Repertoires were generated with immunoSEQ multiplex PCR, while TCRdb's copy carries only in-frame clones and drops some. The data contain about 260,000 clones, 88% of them singletons. The sample comprised PBMCs or T cells enriched from blood (not recorded which). The receptors stem from a woman between 40 and 50 years old with acute COVID-19. CDR3s include the opening cysteine and the closing phenylalanine or tryptophan. Fields, in order: CDR3 protein, J gene, V gene, D gene. D genes are given only for firm matches.

CDR3 protein: CASSLTPSNFYYNEQFF
J gene: TRBJ2-1
V gene: TRBV7-3
D gene: .

CDR3 protein: CASSPDTGNTIYF
J gene: TRBJ1-3
V gene: TRBV6-5
D gene: .

CDR3 protein: CASLMIGFGLVRETQYF
J gene: TRBJ2-5
V gene: TRBV2
D gene: TRBD2

CDR3 protein: CASRTGTGEGIHQPQHF
J gene: TRBJ1-5
V gene: TRBV27
D gene: TRBD1

CDR3 protein: CASSLVRASAFF
J gene: TRBJ1-1
V gene: TRBV28
D gene: .

CDR3 protein: CASSIIGGARSSYNSPLHF
J gene: TRBJ1-6
V gene: TRBV5-8
D gene: .

CDR3 protein: CASSPFGQGPNYGYTF
J gene: TRBJ1-2
V gene: TRBV27
D gene: .

CDR3 protein: CASSEVDSLGQPQHF
J gene: TRBJ1-5
V gene: TRBV2
D gene: .

CDR3 protein: CAISKLGRTGRSYEQYF
J gene: TRBJ2-7
V gene: TRBV10-3
D gene: TRBD1

CDR3 protein: CASSPQGVNSPLHF
J gene: TRBJ1-6
V gene: TRBV18
D gene: .

CDR3 protein: CASSPRQGPYEQYF
J gene: TRBJ2-7
V gene: TRBV7-9
D gene: TRBD1

CDR3 protein: CASSYQGSTYNEQFF
J gene: TRBJ2-1
V gene: TRBV6-5
D gene: .

CDR3 protein: CASSPGTATMYGYTF
J gene: TRBJ1-2
V gene: TRBV7-6
D gene: .

CDR3 protein: CATSRDSAILELRSEQFF
J gene: TRBJ2-1
V gene: TRBV15
D gene: .

CDR3 protein: CASGDRGMEAFF
J gene: TRBJ1-1
V gene: TRBV19
D gene: TRBD1

CDR3 protein: CASSPSPNEQFF
J gene: TRBJ2-1
V gene: TRBV3-1/TRBV3-2
D gene: .

CDR3 protein: CASSPRGGATEAFF
J gene: TRBJ1-1
V gene: TRBV7-2
D gene: .

CDR3 protein: CASSSGGASTDTQYF
J gene: TRBJ2-3
V gene: TRBV11-3
D gene: TRBD2

CDR3 protein: CASSAPSGSTDTQYF
J gene: TRBJ2-3
V gene: TRBV27
D gene: .

CDR3 protein: CASSFGPGEDYNSPLHF
J gene: TRBJ1-6
V gene: TRBV28
D gene: .

CDR3 protein: CASSTQGATGYTF
J gene: TRBJ1-2
V gene: TRBV7-3
D gene: TRBD1

CDR3 protein: CASSIASGANVLTF
J gene: TRBJ2-6
V gene: TRBV19
D gene: .

CDR3 protein: CSVVSGGSHGYTF
J gene: TRBJ1-2
V gene: TRBV29-1
D gene: .

CDR3 protein: CASSQQGYTEAFF
J gene: TRBJ1-1
V gene: TRBV14
D gene: .

CDR3 protein: CASSVVSGNNEQFF
J gene: TRBJ2-1
V gene: TRBV9
D gene: .

CDR3 protein: CASSQQMTGTVGSPLHF
J gene: TRBJ1-6
V gene: TRBV4-3
D gene: TRBD1

CDR3 protein: CASSSTGTSGRAYNEQFF
J gene: TRBJ2-1
V gene: TRBV7-9
D gene: TRBD2

CDR3 protein: CASSLAGAGELFF
J gene: TRBJ2-2
V gene: TRBV7-2
D gene: TRBD2

CDR3 protein: CASTTGGPSGNTIYF
J gene: TRBJ1-3
V gene: TRBV2
D gene: .

CDR3 protein: CATPGGWGRRLAEDYNEQFF
J gene: TRBJ2-1
V gene: TRBV24-1
D gene: .

CDR3 protein: CAISESTGADTQYF
J gene: TRBJ2-3
V gene: TRBV10-3
D gene: TRBD1

CDR3 protein: CASSMGGDEKLFF
J gene: TRBJ1-4
V gene: TRBV19
D gene: .

CDR3 protein: CSGYIAGGYTEAFF
J gene: TRBJ1-1
V gene: TRBV29-1
D gene: TRBD1

CDR3 protein: CASTQGLAGTTGELFF
J gene: TRBJ2-2
V gene: TRBV11-3
D gene: TRBD2

CDR3 protein: CASSRAKGGKRNEQFF
J gene: TRBJ2-1
V gene: TRBV11-3
D gene: .

CDR3 protein: CASSSPYAGGTDTQYF
J gene: TRBJ2-3
V gene: TRBV28
D gene: TRBD2

CDR3 protein: CASSARQGTSEQYF
J gene: TRBJ2-7
V gene: TRBV19
D gene: TRBD1

CDR3 protein: CASSSGGYGNTIYF
J gene: TRBJ1-3
V gene: TRBV7-9
D gene: .

CDR3 protein: CASSSHTTVEAFF
J gene: TRBJ1-1
V gene: TRBV28
D gene: .

CDR3 protein: CASTRQGSNQPQHF
J gene: TRBJ1-5
V gene: TRBV2
D gene: .

CDR3 protein: CATSRAVATNEKLFF
J gene: TRBJ1-4
V gene: TRBV15
D gene: .

CDR3 protein: CASSGQDYNSPLHF
J gene: TRBJ1-6
V gene: TRBV2
D gene: TRBD1